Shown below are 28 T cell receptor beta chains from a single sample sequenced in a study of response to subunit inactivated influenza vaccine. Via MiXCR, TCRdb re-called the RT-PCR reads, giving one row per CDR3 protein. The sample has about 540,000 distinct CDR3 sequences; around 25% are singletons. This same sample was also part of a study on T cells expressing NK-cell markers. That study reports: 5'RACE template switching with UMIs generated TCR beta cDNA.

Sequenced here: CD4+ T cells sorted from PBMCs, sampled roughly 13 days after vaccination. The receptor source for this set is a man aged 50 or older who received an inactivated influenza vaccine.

CDR3 in DNA: TGTGCCAGCACTTGGGGGGGAAGCTCTGGAAACACCATATATTTT. Protein product: CASTWGGSSGNTIYF. The chain combines TRBV6-8 with TRBJ1-3, with D possibly being TRBD1 (5 bases). There are 15 residues in the CDR3. Germline values: CDR1 MNHGY, CDR2 SAAAGT. Trimming stripped 7 bases from V and 0 bases from J, with 13 bases between.

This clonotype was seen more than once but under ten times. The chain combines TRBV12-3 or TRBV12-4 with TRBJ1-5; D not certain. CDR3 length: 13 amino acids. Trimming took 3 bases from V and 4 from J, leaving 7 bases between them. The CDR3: CASSLDQNQPQHF. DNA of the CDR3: TGTGCCAGCAGTTTGGACCAAAATCAGCCCCAGCATTTT.

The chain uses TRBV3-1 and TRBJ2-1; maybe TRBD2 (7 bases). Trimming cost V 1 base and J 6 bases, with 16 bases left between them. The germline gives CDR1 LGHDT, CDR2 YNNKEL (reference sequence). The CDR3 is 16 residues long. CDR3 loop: CASSQGSGGFGNEQFF. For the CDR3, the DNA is TGTGCCAGCAGCCAAGGTTCGGGGGGCTTTGGCAATGAGCAGTTCTTC.

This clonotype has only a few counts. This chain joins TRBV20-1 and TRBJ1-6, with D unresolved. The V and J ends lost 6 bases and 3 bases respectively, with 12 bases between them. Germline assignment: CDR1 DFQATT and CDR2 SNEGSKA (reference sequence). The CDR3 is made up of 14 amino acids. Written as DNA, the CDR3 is TGCAGTGCCCCCACCGCGTTCTATAATTCACCCCTCCACTTT. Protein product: CSAPTAFYNSPLHF.

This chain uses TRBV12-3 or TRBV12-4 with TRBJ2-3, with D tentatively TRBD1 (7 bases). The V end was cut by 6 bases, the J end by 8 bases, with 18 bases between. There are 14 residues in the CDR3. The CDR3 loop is CASRVQGTDITQYF. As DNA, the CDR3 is TGTGCCAGCAGGGTACAGGGGACTGATATTACGCAGTATTTT.

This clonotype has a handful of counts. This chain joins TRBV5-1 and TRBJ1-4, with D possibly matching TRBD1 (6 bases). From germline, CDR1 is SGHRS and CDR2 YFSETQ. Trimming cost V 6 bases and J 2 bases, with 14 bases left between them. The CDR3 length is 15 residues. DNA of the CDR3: TGCGCCAGCACCCCGACAGGTTCGACTAATGAAAAACTGTTTTTT. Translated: CASTPTGSTNEKLFF.

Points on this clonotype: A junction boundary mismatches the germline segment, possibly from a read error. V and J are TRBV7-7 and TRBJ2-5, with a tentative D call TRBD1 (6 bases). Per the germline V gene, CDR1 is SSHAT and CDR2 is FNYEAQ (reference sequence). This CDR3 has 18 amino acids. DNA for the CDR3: TGTGCTAGCAGCTTAAACCTCCAGACAGGAAAGAAGAAAGAGACCCAGTACTTC. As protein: CASSLNLQTGKKKETQYF.

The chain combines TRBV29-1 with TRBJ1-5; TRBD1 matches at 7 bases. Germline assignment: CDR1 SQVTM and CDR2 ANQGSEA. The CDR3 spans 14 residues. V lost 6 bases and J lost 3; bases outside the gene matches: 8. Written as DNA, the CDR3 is TGCAGCGTGCGGGGGACAGACCCCAATCAGCCCCAGCATTTT. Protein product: CSVRGTDPNQPQHF.

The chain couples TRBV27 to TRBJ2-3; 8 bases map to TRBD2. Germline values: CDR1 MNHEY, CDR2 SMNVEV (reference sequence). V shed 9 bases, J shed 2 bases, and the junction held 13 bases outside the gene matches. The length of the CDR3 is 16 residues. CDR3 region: CASNLAGGISTDTQYF. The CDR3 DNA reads TGTGCCAGTAACCTGGCGGGGGGCATCTCCACAGATACGCAGTATTTT.

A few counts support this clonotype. The CDR3 region is CASSAGTTQETQYF. CDR3 sequence (DNA): TGTGCCAGCAGCGCCGGGACAACACAAGAGACCCAGTACTTC. The chain couples TRBV5-5 to TRBJ2-5, with a possible D match to TRBD1 (6 bases). Germline V CDR1 and CDR2: SGHKS, YYEKEE (reference sequence). V shed 4 bases and J shed 2 bases, with 12 bases lying between them. The CDR3 has 14 amino acids.

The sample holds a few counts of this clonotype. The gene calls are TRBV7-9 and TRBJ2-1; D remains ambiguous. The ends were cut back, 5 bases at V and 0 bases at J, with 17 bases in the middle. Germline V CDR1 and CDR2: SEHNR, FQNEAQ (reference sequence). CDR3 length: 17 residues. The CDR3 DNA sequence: TGTGCCAGCAGCCCCCGAATGGGCGGATACTCCTACAATGAGCAGTTCTTC. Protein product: CASSPRMGGYSYNEQFF.

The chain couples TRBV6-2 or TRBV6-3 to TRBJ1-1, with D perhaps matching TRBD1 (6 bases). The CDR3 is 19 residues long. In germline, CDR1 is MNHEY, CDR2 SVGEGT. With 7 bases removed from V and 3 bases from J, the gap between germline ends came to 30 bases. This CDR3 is CASTSRGPGHEVPHTEAFF. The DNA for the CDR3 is TGTGCCAGCACCTCACGGGGGCCGGGACACGAAGTACCCCACACTGAAGCTTTCTTT.

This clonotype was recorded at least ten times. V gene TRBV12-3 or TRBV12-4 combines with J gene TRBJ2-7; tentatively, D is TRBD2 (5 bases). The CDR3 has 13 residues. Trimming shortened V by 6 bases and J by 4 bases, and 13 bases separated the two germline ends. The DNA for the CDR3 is TGTGCCAGCAGGGCCCCACTAGTGTACGAGCAGTACTTC. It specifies CASRAPLVYEQYF.

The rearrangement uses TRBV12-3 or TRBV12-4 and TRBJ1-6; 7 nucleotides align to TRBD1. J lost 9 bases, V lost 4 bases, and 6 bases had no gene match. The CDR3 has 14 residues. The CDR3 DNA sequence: TGTGCCAGCAGTTACCGGGACAGAGGTTCACCCCTCCACTTT. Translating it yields CASSYRDRGSPLHF.

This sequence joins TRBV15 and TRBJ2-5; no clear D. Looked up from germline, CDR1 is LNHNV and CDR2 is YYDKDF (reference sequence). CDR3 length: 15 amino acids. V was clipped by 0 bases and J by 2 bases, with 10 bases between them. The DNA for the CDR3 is TGTGCCACCAGCAGAGATCCGGTAACTCAAGAGACCCAGTACTTC. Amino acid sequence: CATSRDPVTQETQYF.

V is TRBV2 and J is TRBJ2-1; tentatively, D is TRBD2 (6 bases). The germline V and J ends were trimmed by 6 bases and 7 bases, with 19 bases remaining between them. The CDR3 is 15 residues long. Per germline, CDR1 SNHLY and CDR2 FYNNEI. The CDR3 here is CASRELASARNEQFF. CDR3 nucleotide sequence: TGTGCCAGCAGAGAACTAGCAAGTGCGAGGAATGAGCAGTTCTTC.

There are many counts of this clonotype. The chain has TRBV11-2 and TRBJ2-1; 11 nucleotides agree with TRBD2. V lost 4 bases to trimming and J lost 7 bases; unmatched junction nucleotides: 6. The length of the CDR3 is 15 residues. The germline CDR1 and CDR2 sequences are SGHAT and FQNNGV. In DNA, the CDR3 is TGTGCCAGCAGCTCCTCTAGCGGGGGGCATAATGAGCAGTTCTTC. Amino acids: CASSSSSGGHNEQFF.

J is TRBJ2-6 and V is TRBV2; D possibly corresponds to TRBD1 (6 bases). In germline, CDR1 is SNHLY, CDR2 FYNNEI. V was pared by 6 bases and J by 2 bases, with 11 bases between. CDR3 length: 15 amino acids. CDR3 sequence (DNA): TGTGCCAGCAGCAGGGGAGACGCTGGGGCCAACGTCCTGACTTTC. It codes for CASSRGDAGANVLTF.

DNA for the CDR3: TGTGCCAGCAGCCCCCGGGACCAAGGGGGCGAGCAGTACTTC. Translating gives CASSPRDQGGEQYF. V usage is TRBV4-2 and J usage is TRBJ2-7; D might be TRBD1 (6 bases). The germline gives CDR1 LGHNA, CDR2 YNFKEQ. Trimming cost V 4 bases and J 6 bases, with 16 bases left between them. The CDR3 has 14 amino acids.

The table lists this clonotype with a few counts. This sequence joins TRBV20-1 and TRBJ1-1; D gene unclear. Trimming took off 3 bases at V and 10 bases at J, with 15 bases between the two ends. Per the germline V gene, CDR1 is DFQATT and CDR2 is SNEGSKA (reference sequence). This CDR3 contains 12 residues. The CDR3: CSASPARSSAFF. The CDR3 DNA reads TGCAGTGCTAGTCCCGCAAGGTCCTCAGCTTTCTTT.

CDR3 protein: CSARELLAGIVDTQYF. CDR3 DNA sequence: TGCAGTGCTAGAGAATTACTAGCGGGAATCGTGGATACGCAGTATTTT. The J gene is TRBJ2-3, the V gene TRBV20-1; 10 nucleotides line up with TRBD2. The CDR3 is made up of 16 amino acids. Germline V gene sequence: CDR1 DFQATT, CDR2 SNEGSKA (reference sequence). V shed 0 bases and J 6 bases; nucleotides not matched to a gene: 9.

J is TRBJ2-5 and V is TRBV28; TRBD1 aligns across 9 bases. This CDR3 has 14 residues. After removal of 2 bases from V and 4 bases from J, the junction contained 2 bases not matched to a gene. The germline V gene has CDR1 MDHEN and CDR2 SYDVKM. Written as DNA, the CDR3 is TGTGCCAGCAGTTTAGGGACAGGGATAGAGACCCAGTACTTC. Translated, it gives CASSLGTGIETQYF.

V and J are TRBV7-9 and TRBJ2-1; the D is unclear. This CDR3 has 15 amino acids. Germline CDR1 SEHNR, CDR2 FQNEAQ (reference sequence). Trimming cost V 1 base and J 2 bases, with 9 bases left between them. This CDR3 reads CASSLGRGTYNEQFF. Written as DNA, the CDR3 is TGTGCCAGCAGCTTAGGGCGCGGAACCTACAATGAGCAGTTCTTC.

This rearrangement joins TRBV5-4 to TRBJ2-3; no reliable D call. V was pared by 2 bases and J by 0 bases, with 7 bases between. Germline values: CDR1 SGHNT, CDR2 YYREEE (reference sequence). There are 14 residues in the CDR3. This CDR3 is CASSLRPSTDTQYF. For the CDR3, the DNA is TGTGCCAGCAGCTTAAGGCCCAGCACAGATACGCAGTATTTT.

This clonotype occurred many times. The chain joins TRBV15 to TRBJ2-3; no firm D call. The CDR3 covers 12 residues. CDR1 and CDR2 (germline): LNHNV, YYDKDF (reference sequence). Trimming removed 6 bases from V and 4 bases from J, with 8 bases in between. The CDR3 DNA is TGTGCCACCAGAAATTTTGCAGATACGCAGTATTTT. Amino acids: CATRNFADTQYF.

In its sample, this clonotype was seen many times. The DNA of the CDR3 is TGTGCCAGCTCCCAACGGATTGAAAAACTGTTTTTT. Translating it yields CASSQRIEKLFF. The chain carries TRBV2 and TRBJ1-4; D is undetermined. Trimming left V 8 bases short and J 7 bases short, with 11 bases between. Germline V gene sequence: CDR1 SNHLY, CDR2 FYNNEI. The CDR3 sequence is 12 residues long.

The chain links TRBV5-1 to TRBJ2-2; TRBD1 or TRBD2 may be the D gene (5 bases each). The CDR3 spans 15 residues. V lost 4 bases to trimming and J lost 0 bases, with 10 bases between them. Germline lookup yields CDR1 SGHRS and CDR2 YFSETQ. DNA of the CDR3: TGCGCCAGCAGCACCCAGGGACCGAACACCGGGGAGCTGTTTTTT. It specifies CASSTQGPNTGELFF.

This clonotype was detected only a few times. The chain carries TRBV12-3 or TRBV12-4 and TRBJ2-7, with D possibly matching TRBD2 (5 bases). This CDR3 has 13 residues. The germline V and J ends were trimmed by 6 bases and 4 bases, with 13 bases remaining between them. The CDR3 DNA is TGTGCCAGCAGCCGGGGTATCGGGTACGAGCAGTACTTC. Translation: CASSRGIGYEQYF.